These 15 T cell receptor beta chains were all obtained from the same sample, sequenced in a study of blood T cell repertoires in COVID-19. The data were produced by immunoSEQ multiplex PCR, yet TCRdb's version contains in-frame clones alone and is incomplete. The sample carries under 250,000 clones, approximately 91% recorded once. The specimen was peripheral blood. The receptors here all came from a man aged 25 to 40 with COVID-19, enrolled during active disease.

The table lists this clone with a few counts. The rearrangement joins TRBV19 to TRBJ2-7; D is possibly TRBD2 (6 bases). The germline V gene encodes CDR1 LNHDA and CDR2 SQIVND (reference sequence). Deletions cut 5 bases from V and 6 bases from J, with 11 bases between. The CDR3 runs to 12 residues. Here the CDR3 reads CASSAQGGEQYF. In nucleotides, the CDR3 is TGTGCCAGTAGTGCCCAGGGAGGCGAGCAGTACTTC.

This chain joins TRBV29-1 and TRBJ1-1; 11 bases align to TRBD1. V was pared by 5 bases and J by 4 bases, with 6 bases of the junction left unmatched. Germline V CDR1 and CDR2: SQVTM, ANQGSEA. This CDR3 spans 14 amino acids. The DNA for the CDR3 is TGCAGCGTTTGGACAGGGGGCGCTCCCACTGAAGCTTTCTTT. Translating gives CSVWTGGAPTEAFF.

This clone came up once. V and J are TRBV7-9 and TRBJ1-2; D remains ambiguous. Looked up from germline, CDR1 is SEHNR and CDR2 is FQNEAQ (reference sequence). CDR3 length: 15 residues. V lost 8 bases to trimming and J lost 6 bases, with 22 bases between them. CDR3 in amino acids: CASGEIGGSSDGYTF. The CDR3 nucleotides are TGTGCCAGCGGGGAGATTGGAGGGTCCAGCGATGGCTACACCTTC.

The rearrangement uses TRBV20-1 and TRBJ1-2, with 8 bases aligning to TRBD1. The germline CDR1 and CDR2 sequences are DFQATT and SNEGSKA (reference sequence). The CDR3 has 13 residues. V dropped 3 bases and J dropped 7; count of bases not matched to a gene: 7. As DNA, the CDR3 is TGCAGTGCTAGTGGGACAGGCCTTTTTGGCTACACCTTC. This gives the protein CSASGTGLFGYTF.

The rearrangement joins TRBV5-5 to TRBJ2-5, with TRBD1 identical over 7 bases. V shed 4 bases and J 4 bases; nucleotides not matched to a gene: 13. The CDR3 totals 16 residues. Per the germline V gene, CDR1 is SGHKS and CDR2 is YYEKEE (reference sequence). CDR3 sequence reads: CASSPRDRAWGETQYF. In nucleotides, the CDR3 is TGTGCCAGCAGCCCACGCGACAGGGCTTGGGGAGAGACCCAGTACTTC.

This sequence joins TRBV12-5 and TRBJ1-6; no firm D call. V was trimmed by 0 bases and J by 7 bases, leaving 13 bases between them. Per germline, CDR1 LGHNT and CDR2 FRNRAP. The CDR3 spans 16 residues. CDR3 loop: CASGLVIVSVNSPLHF. CDR3 nucleotides: TGTGCTAGTGGTTTGGTAATAGTCAGCGTAAATTCACCCCTCCACTTT.

The chain links TRBV20-1 to TRBJ2-5; D uncertain. The V end was cut by 0 bases, the J end by 6 bases, with 5 bases between. The CDR3 contains 11 residues. Germline CDR1 is DFQATT and CDR2 is SNEGSKA (reference sequence). CDR3 nucleotides: TGCAGTGCTAGAGATCTCCAGACCCAGTACTTC. Translated, it gives CSARDLQTQYF.

The rearrangement joins TRBV6-5 to TRBJ2-7; D is ambiguous. This CDR3 contains 13 residues. The germline V gene has CDR1 MNHEY and CDR2 SVGAGI. The ends were cut back, 7 bases at V and 0 bases at J, with 10 bases in the middle. The CDR3 here is CASIRGSSYEQYF. In nucleotides, the CDR3 is TGTGCCAGCATAAGAGGTTCCTCCTACGAGCAGTACTTC.

This clone has only one observation. The chain joins TRBV6-5 to TRBJ2-1, with a tentative D call TRBD1 (5 bases). Germline V gene lookup returns CDR1 MNHEY and CDR2 SVGAGI. The CDR3 consists of 12 residues. The V and J ends lost 6 bases and 7 bases respectively, with 10 bases between them. This chain's CDR3 is CASRQGPNEQFF. Here the CDR3 DNA reads TGTGCCAGCAGGCAGGGTCCAAATGAGCAGTTCTTC.

The gene calls are TRBV10-1 and TRBJ2-2, with 14 positions matching TRBD2. The V gene end was trimmed by 0 bases and the J gene end by 6 bases; junction bases not matched to a gene: 6. In germline, CDR1 is WNHNN, CDR2 SYGVQD (reference sequence). The CDR3 totals 18 residues. CDR3 sequence reads: CASSESGLAGDSAGELFF. The CDR3 region has the DNA TGCGCCAGCAGTGAGTCGGGACTAGCGGGGGATAGTGCCGGGGAGCTGTTTTTT.

The CDR3 DNA is TGCAGCGTTCAGGCAGGGGATAGCAATCAGCCCCAGCATTTT. This encodes CSVQAGDSNQPQHF. V usage is TRBV29-1 and J usage is TRBJ1-5; TRBD1 might be the D (6 bases). Germline loops: CDR1 SQVTM, CDR2 ANQGSEA. The CDR3 has 14 amino acids. Trimming removed 5 bases from V and 0 bases from J, with 11 bases in between.

Here the CDR3 reads CASSQGDSTFYGYTF. The CDR3 DNA follows: TGTGCCAGCAGCCAAGGGGACAGTACCTTCTATGGCTACACCTTC. The chain recombines TRBV3-1 (or the pseudogene TRBV3-2) with TRBJ1-2; 7 bases agree with TRBD1. The V gene's germline CDR1 is LGHDT and CDR2 YNNKEL (reference sequence). V lost 1 base, J lost 4 bases, and 6 bases stayed unmatched. This CDR3 contains 15 residues.

The CDR3 nucleotides read TGTGCCAGCAGCCAAAGAGCGGGGAAGGACACCGGGGAGCTGTTTTTT. It is translated as CASSQRAGKDTGELFF. J is TRBJ2-2 and V is TRBV4-2, with TRBD2 identical over 7 bases. This CDR3 is 16 amino acids long. With V trimmed by 2 bases and J by 3 bases, 6 bases remained unmatched. The germline gives CDR1 LGHNA, CDR2 YNFKEQ.

This clone came up once. The chain is built from TRBV7-9 and TRBJ1-2, with D maybe TRBD1 (6 bases). The CDR3 sequence is 13 residues long. Germline CDR1 is SEHNR and CDR2 is FQNEAQ (reference sequence). V was shortened by 1 base and J by 4 bases, with 7 bases between the two germline ends. The CDR3 here is CASSLEQGYGYTF. CDR3 DNA sequence: TGTGCCAGCAGCTTAGAACAGGGCTATGGCTACACCTTC.

The V call is TRBV25-1, the J call TRBJ1-1, with D maybe TRBD1 (5 bases). This CDR3 has 13 amino acids. Germline CDR1 MGHDK, CDR2 SYGVNS. V was shortened by 2 bases and J by 8 bases, with 12 bases between the two germline ends. The CDR3 DNA follows: TGTGCCAGCAGTGAAGATGACAGCCAAGAAGCTTTCTTT. Amino acid sequence: CASSEDDSQEAFF.